This TCR beta chain was identified during a study of graft-versus-host responses after intestinal transplantation. Broader study findings: Allografts of patients with graft-donor T cell macrochimerism showed high graft-versus-host to host-versus-graft clone ratios.

Repertoires were generated with immunoSEQ multiplex PCR, while TCRdb's copy carries only in-frame clones and drops some. The table has around 110,000 clones, approximately 93% seen once. V was clipped by 2 bases and J by 1 base, with 11 bases between them. The CDR3 runs to 15 residues. Per germline, CDR1 MGHDK and CDR2 SYGVNS. The table lists this clone with a count of one. Its matching antigen is unknown. The sequence came from a human donor who was the organ donor for an intestinal transplant. The sequencing here drew on unstimulated CD8+ T cells sorted from spleen or lymph node cells, taken before transplant. V is TRBV25-1 and J is TRBJ1-1; D may be TRBD1 (5 bases). CDR3 nucleotide sequence: TGTGCCAGCAGTGAAGGGGTAGGGGCGAACACTGAAGCTTTCTTT. Translated, it gives CASSEGVGANTEAFF.